This T cell receptor (beta chain) appears in the sequencing data of a study of T-cell reconstitution after alpha-beta-depleted transplantation in children. Preparation of the TCRbeta library used unique molecular identifiers. TCRdb reanalysed the PCR reads using MiXCR and keeps one entry per CDR3 protein. The table has over 400,000 distinct CDR3 sequences, around an eighth seen once. This CDR3 region has 16 residues. From germline, CDR1 is MGHRA and CDR2 YSYEKL. Losses at the gene ends were 2 bases for V and 4 bases for J; bases not matched to a gene: 8. The rearrangement links TRBV4-1 to TRBJ1-1; 9 nucleotides agree with TRBD1. The receptor was isolated from a human donor who donated a stem cell graft to a child with combined immunodeficiency. Sequences were derived from PBMCs from the stem cell graft donor, sampled from the stem cell graft. The CDR3 DNA reads as TGCGCCAGCAGCCAACGGGGGACAGGGCTGTTCACTGAAGCTTTCTTT. Encoded protein: CASSQRGTGLFTEAFF.